These 29 T cell receptor beta chains were sequenced from one sample in a study of T cells after yellow fever vaccination. TCRdb re-analysed the 5' RACE reads in MiXCR, keeping a single row per CDR3 protein. Among hundreds of thousands of distinct CDR3 sequences listed, 18% were seen once. The sample here was PBMCs, taken before the yellow fever booster vaccination. The origin of the receptors is a man younger than 35 who received the YFV17D yellow fever vaccine.

This clonotype appeared many times. The gene calls are TRBV6-2 or TRBV6-3 and TRBJ2-7; D gene uncertain. Trimming stripped 4 bases from V and 1 base from J, with 8 bases between. This CDR3 comprises 13 residues. Germline V CDR1 and CDR2: MNHEY, SVGEGT. The CDR3 sequence: CASSFGGSYEQYV. The CDR3 DNA reads TGTGCCAGCAGTTTCGGTGGTTCCTACGAGCAGTACGTC.

This clonotype has ten or more counts. The chain carries TRBV10-1 and TRBJ2-1; possibly TRBD1 for D (5 bases). This CDR3 contains 11 residues. Germline V gene data show CDR1 as WNHNN and CDR2 as SYGVQD (reference sequence). V lost 2 bases and J lost 9, with 5 bases in between. CDR3: CASSERGEQFF. Here the CDR3 DNA reads TGCGCCAGCAGTGAGAGGGGTGAGCAGTTCTTC.

This clonotype was seen more than once but under ten times. V is TRBV4-3 and J is TRBJ2-7; the match to TRBD1 covers 9 bases. CDR1 LGHNA and CDR2 YSLEER come from the germline V gene. This CDR3 region has 16 residues. V trimming: 3 bases; J trimming: 5 bases; junction bases outside the gene matches: 11. In nucleotides, the CDR3 is TGCGCCAGCAGCCATGGGCGGGACAGGGTTATCGACGAGCAGTACTTC. It encodes CASSHGRDRVIDEQYF.

This rearrangement joins TRBV7-9 to TRBJ1-6; D might be TRBD1 (6 bases). V was cut by 5 bases and J by 10 bases, with 15 bases left in between. Germline values: CDR1 SEHNR, CDR2 FQNEAQ (reference sequence). This CDR3 region has 14 residues. The CDR3 is CASSDRQVGSPLHF. The CDR3 nucleotides read TGTGCCAGCAGCGACAGACAGGTTGGATCACCCCTCCACTTT.

This clonotype was recorded a few times. The CDR3, as DNA: TGTGCCAGCTCACCAAATCCAGGCAATGAAGCTTTCTTT. Amino acids: CASSPNPGNEAFF. This chain links TRBV18 with TRBJ1-1, with D uncertain. With 2 bases removed from V and 7 bases from J, the gap between germline ends came to 11 bases. Germline loops: CDR1 KGHSH, CDR2 LQKENI. The CDR3 has 13 amino acids.

The chain links TRBV18 to TRBJ2-3, with 12 nucleotides matching TRBD1. The CDR3 extends over 16 amino acids. Germline CDR1 is KGHSH and CDR2 is LQKENI. V was clipped by 5 bases and J by 4 bases; unmatched bases: 7. For the CDR3, the DNA is TGTGCCAGCTCATCGACCGGGACAGGGGGCCCAGATACGCAGTATTTT. It codes for CASSSTGTGGPDTQYF.

V is TRBV4-3 and J is TRBJ2-7; no clear D gene. CDR3 length: 13 residues. V was clipped by 3 bases and J by 5 bases, with 11 bases between them. Germline lookup yields CDR1 LGHNA and CDR2 YSLEER. Here the CDR3 reads CASSQDPTDEQYF. CDR3 nucleotides: TGCGCCAGCAGCCAGGACCCGACGGACGAGCAGTACTTC.

V is TRBV3-1 and J is TRBJ2-3; D perhaps matches TRBD2 (7 bases). The CDR3 consists of 16 residues. Trimming removed 6 bases from V and 4 bases from J, with 20 bases in between. Germline CDR1 and CDR2: LGHDT and YNNKEL (reference sequence). Here the CDR3 reads CASRRIGGRSSDTQYF. In DNA form, the CDR3 reads TGTGCCAGCAGGAGGATCGGGGGGCGATCTTCAGATACGCAGTATTTT.

The chain couples TRBV2 to TRBJ2-7; no firm D call. The CDR3 loop spans 14 amino acids. Per the germline V gene, CDR1 is SNHLY and CDR2 is FYNNEI. Trimming took off 6 bases at V and 0 bases at J, with 12 bases between the two ends. In DNA, the CDR3 is TGTGCCAGCAGAACCCCTCAGAGCTCCTACGAGCAGTACTTC. This codes for CASRTPQSSYEQYF.

The V and J genes are TRBV29-1 and TRBJ2-7, with D perhaps matching TRBD1 or TRBD2 (5 bases each). Deletions cut 7 bases from V and 6 bases from J, with 13 bases between. Germline values: CDR1 SQVTM, CDR2 ANQGSEA. This CDR3 is built from 11 residues. The CDR3 spells CSAKLGTEQYV. The DNA for the CDR3 is TGCAGCGCCAAGTTAGGGACCGAGCAGTACGTC.

This clonotype was seen a few times. The V gene is TRBV4-1, the J gene TRBJ2-5; D perhaps matches TRBD1 (6 bases). The length of the CDR3 is 15 residues. The V end lost 1 base, the J end lost 5 bases, and 14 bases lay between the germline ends. The V gene's germline CDR1 is MGHRA and CDR2 YSYEKL. The CDR3 bases are TGCGCCAGCAGCCAAGGAGGGGGAGTTTGGGAGACCCAGTACTTC. Translated: CASSQGGGVWETQYF.

The chain recombines TRBV4-3 with TRBJ2-2; 8 bases align to TRBD1. CDR1 and CDR2 from the germline V gene are LGHNA and YSLEER. V was clipped by 4 bases and J by 0 bases; unmatched bases: 4. The CDR3 spans 16 residues. CDR3 nucleotides: TGCGCCAGCAGCCGACGGACAGGGTCGAACACCGGGGAGCTGTTTTTT. Translating gives CASSRRTGSNTGELFF.

This clonotype was counted only a few times. The chain is built from TRBV12-3 or TRBV12-4 and TRBJ2-2; 9 positions agree with TRBD1. After removal of 6 bases from V and 6 bases from J, the junction contained 8 bases not matched to a gene. The CDR3 length is 15 residues. CDR3 region: CASSANRGPAGELFF. The CDR3 DNA is TGTGCCAGCAGCGCGAACAGGGGGCCCGCCGGGGAGCTGTTTTTT.

In its sample, this clonotype was seen a few times. This rearrangement joins TRBV5-1 to TRBJ2-3; a possible D gene is TRBD2 (5 bases). The CDR3 has 15 residues. Deletions cut 0 bases from V and 6 bases from J, with 14 bases between. CDR1 and CDR2 (germline): SGHRS, YFSETQ. The CDR3 is CASSLEPGRGDTQYF. Here the CDR3 DNA reads TGCGCCAGCAGCTTGGAGCCAGGCCGAGGGGATACGCAGTATTTT.

The chain employs TRBV9 and TRBJ2-3; D may be TRBD2 (5 bases). The germline V and J ends were trimmed by 0 bases and 2 bases, with 13 bases remaining between them. The CDR3 runs 16 residues. Germline V lookup: CDR1 SGDLS, CDR2 YYNGEE. CDR3: CASSVVTGLPTDTQYF. The CDR3 DNA sequence: TGTGCCAGCAGCGTAGTGACCGGACTTCCCACAGATACGCAGTATTTT.

This chain uses TRBV20-1 with TRBJ2-5; 10 positions agree with TRBD1. The CDR3 is 15 residues long. The trim removed 3 bases at V and 3 bases at J, leaving 7 bases unmatched. The germline gives CDR1 DFQATT, CDR2 SNEGSKA (reference sequence). In nucleotides, the CDR3 is TGCAGTGCTAGCTCGGACAGGGGGTTTGAAGAGACCCAGTACTTC. Its translation: CSASSDRGFEETQYF.

At least ten counts were recorded for this clonotype. The rearrangement links TRBV12-3 or TRBV12-4 to TRBJ2-1, with D perhaps TRBD1 or TRBD2 (5 bases each). The CDR3 length is 14 residues. The V end was cut by 5 bases, the J end by 0 bases, with 8 bases between. In DNA, the CDR3 is TGTGCCAGCAGTGGGACGAGCTCCTACAATGAGCAGTTCTTC. This sequence encodes CASSGTSSYNEQFF.

The chain employs TRBV5-5 and TRBJ1-4; D is undetermined. The CDR3 length is 16 residues. Germline CDR1 and CDR2: SGHKS and YYEKEE (reference sequence). The germline V and J ends were trimmed by 0 bases and 8 bases, with 17 bases remaining between them. This chain's CDR3 is CASSLDRGRVAEKLFF. The CDR3 nucleotides read TGTGCCAGCAGCTTGGACCGAGGGAGGGTCGCGGAAAAACTGTTTTTT.

This sequence joins TRBV5-1 and TRBJ1-1; 9 bases are shared with TRBD1. J gave up 1 base and V 4 bases, and 2 bases lay outside the gene matches. The germline gives CDR1 SGHRS, CDR2 YFSETQ. The CDR3 covers 14 residues. The CDR3 region has the DNA TGCGCCAGCAGCGTACAGGGGGCGAACACTGAAGCTTTCTTT. This codes for CASSVQGANTEAFF.

This clonotype was recorded a few times. This CDR3 is CASSLIQGFGYTF. DNA of the CDR3: TGTGCCAGCAGTTTAATACAGGGCTTTGGCTACACCTTC. The gene calls are TRBV28 and TRBJ1-2, with D tentatively TRBD1 (6 bases). Between the trimmed V and J ends, which lost 2 bases and 7 bases, there was a span of 11 bases. The germline gives CDR1 MDHEN, CDR2 SYDVKM. CDR3 length: 13 amino acids.

This clonotype was seen a few times. The V gene is TRBV12-3 or TRBV12-4, the J gene TRBJ2-1, with D possibly being TRBD1 (6 bases). Trimming removed 5 bases from V and 8 bases from J, with 16 bases in between. CDR3 length: 14 residues. The CDR3 bases are TGTGCCAGCAGTCCGTACAGGGTGGGCGATGAGCAGTTCTTC. Amino acids: CASSPYRVGDEQFF.

In this sample, this clonotype turned up a few times. The chain carries TRBV15 and TRBJ1-2; 10 positions match TRBD1. The CDR3 loop spans 19 amino acids. CDR1 and CDR2 from the germline V gene are LNHNV and YYDKDF (reference sequence). The J segment lost 6 bases and the V segment lost 0 bases, leaving 16 bases of the junction unmatched. The CDR3 DNA reads TGTGCCACCAGCAGAGACCCCCATCGACCGGGACAGGGGAATGATGGCTACACCTTC. It is translated as CATSRDPHRPGQGNDGYTF.

This clonotype was recorded a few times. The chain uses TRBV4-3 and TRBJ1-1; D call uncertain. The CDR3 consists of 14 residues. CDR1 is LGHNA and CDR2 is YSLEER in the germline V gene. V lost 0 bases to trimming and J lost 0 bases, with 5 bases between them. CDR3 in DNA: TGCGCCAGCAGCCAAGAGGTCATGAACACTGAAGCTTTCTTT. Amino acids: CASSQEVMNTEAFF.

This clonotype was seen many times. The genes are TRBV12-3 or TRBV12-4 and TRBJ1-1, with D uncertain. Trimming removed 2 bases at V and 0 bases at J, with 7 bases between. The CDR3 runs to 14 residues. The CDR3 reads CASSLRGMNTEAFF. As DNA, the CDR3 is TGTGCCAGCAGTTTAAGAGGAATGAACACTGAAGCTTTCTTT.

The rearrangement uses TRBV6-5 and TRBJ2-1; D possibly corresponds to TRBD2 (6 bases). Germline V gene lookup returns CDR1 MNHEY and CDR2 SVGAGI. The CDR3 has 16 amino acids. Trimming pared 10 bases from V and 4 bases from J, leaving 23 bases between. The CDR3 region is CAIKHPPTRGYNEQFF. The CDR3 region has the DNA TGTGCCATCAAACACCCACCCACGCGGGGATACAATGAGCAGTTCTTC.

This clonotype was detected a few times. The rearrangement uses TRBV6-5 and TRBJ1-1, with D maybe TRBD1 (5 bases). There are 13 residues in the CDR3. Germline assignment: CDR1 MNHEY and CDR2 SVGAGI. The CDR3: CAARERVNTEAFF. The CDR3 DNA reads as TGTGCGGCCAGGGAAAGGGTGAACACTGAAGCTTTCTTT.

J is TRBJ2-1 and V is TRBV6-2 or TRBV6-3, with 8 nucleotides matching TRBD2. The CDR3 spans 15 residues. Germline-derived CDR1 and CDR2 are MNHEY and SVGEGT. The V segment lost 2 bases and the J segment 4 bases; nucleotides outside the gene matches: 4. The CDR3 DNA is TGTGCCAGCAGTTACCGGCGCGGGGGGTACAATGAGCAGTTCTTC. Residues: CASSYRRGGYNEQFF.

CDR3 DNA: TGTGCCAGCAGCTTGGCCTTTGGTTTCACAGATACGCAGTATTTT. This translates into CASSLAFGFTDTQYF. The chain joins TRBV5-4 to TRBJ2-3; no firm D call. This CDR3 has 15 residues. V gave up 0 bases and J gave up 2 bases, with 10 bases separating them. Germline lookup yields CDR1 SGHNT and CDR2 YYREEE (reference sequence).

The count of this clonotype is one. The V gene is TRBV4-3, the J gene TRBJ2-1; TRBD2 matches 9 bases. V was clipped by 4 bases and J by 9 bases; unmatched bases: 10. CDR1 and CDR2 from the germline V gene are LGHNA and YSLEER. The CDR3 contains 15 residues. The CDR3 protein is CASSPLAGGQGEQFF. CDR3 nucleotides: TGCGCCAGCAGCCCTCTCGCGGGGGGGCAGGGTGAGCAGTTCTTC.